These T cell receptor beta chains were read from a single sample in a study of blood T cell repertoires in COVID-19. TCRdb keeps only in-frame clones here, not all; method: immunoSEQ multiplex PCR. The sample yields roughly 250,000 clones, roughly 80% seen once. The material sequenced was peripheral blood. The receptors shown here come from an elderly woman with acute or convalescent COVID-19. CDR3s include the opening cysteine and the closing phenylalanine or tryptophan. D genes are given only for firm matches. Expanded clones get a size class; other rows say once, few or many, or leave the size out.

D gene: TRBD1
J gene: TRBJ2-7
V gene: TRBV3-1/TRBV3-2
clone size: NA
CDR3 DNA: TGTGCCAGCAGCCAAACGGGACAGACCTACGAGCAGTACTTC
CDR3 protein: CASSQTGQTYEQYF

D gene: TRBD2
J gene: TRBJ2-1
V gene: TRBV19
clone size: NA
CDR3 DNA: TGTGCCAGTAGTAGGACTAGCGGGGGAACCTACAATGAGCAGTTCTTC
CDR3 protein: CASSRTSGGTYNEQFF

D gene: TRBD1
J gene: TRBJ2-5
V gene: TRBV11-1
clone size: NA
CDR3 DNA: TGTGCCAGCAGCTACGGGACAGTCTACCAAGAGACCCAGTACTTC
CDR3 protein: CASSYGTVYQETQYF

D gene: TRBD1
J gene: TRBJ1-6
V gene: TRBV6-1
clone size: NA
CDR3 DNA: TGTGCCAGCAGTGAACTTCCGGGACAGGGGAATTCACCCCTCCACTTT
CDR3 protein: CASSELPGQGNSPLHF

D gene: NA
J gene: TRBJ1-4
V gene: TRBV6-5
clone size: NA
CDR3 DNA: TGTGCCACACGGACAGCTGCAACTAATGAAAAACTGTTTTTT
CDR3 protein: CATRTAATNEKLFF

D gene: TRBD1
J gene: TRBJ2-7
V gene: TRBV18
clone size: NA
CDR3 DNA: TGTGCCAGCTCCCCGGGACAGGGTTCCTACGAGCAGTACTTC
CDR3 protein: CASSPGQGSYEQYF

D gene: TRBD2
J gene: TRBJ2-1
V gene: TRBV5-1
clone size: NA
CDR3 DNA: TGCGCCAGCAGCCACCCTACTAGCGGGGGTTCCTACAATGAGCAGTTCTTC
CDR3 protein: CASSHPTSGGSYNEQFF

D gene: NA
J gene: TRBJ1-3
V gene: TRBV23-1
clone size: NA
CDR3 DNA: TGCGCCAGCAGTCAATACCACCCAGGGCCTAAATTCTCTGGAAACACCATATATTTT
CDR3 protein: CASSQYHPGPKFSGNTIYF

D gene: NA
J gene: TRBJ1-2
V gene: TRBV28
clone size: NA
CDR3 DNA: TGTGCCAGCAGTTTAGGCCCCCTCAGGGTCTATGGCTACACCTTC
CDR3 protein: CASSLGPLRVYGYTF

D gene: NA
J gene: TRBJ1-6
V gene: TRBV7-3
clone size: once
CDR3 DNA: TGTGCCAGCAGCGTCGACAGAAATTCACCCCTCCACTTT
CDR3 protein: CASSVDRNSPLHF